This T cell receptor beta chain originates from a study of blood T cell repertoires in COVID-19. Background on the study: The United States, Italy and Spain were the sources of the acute and convalescent COVID-19 samples. Sample material is recorded as cDNA or gDNA derived from T cells, B-cell-depleted T cells, or PBMCs.

Original analysis: Researchers report that nucleated cell counts were estimated from reference gene primer amplification. Libraries were prepared by immunoSEQ multiplex PCR; TCRdb keeps only in-frame clonotypes and omits some of them. V and J calls and clone size are those listed in that table; D and trimming were worked out from the DNA. The sample contains about 6,000 clones, 88% of which appear only once. Trimming cost V 3 bases and J 2 bases, with 12 bases left between them. Germline loops: CDR1 SGDLS, CDR2 YYNGEE. The CDR3 covers 16 residues. The sequence was collected from a human donor in a cohort sampled during active COVID-19. V usage is TRBV9 and J usage is TRBJ2-6; a possible D gene is TRBD1 (5 bases). Sequencing input: peripheral blood. The CDR3 spells CASSERSGTGANVLTF. The CDR3 nucleotides are TGTGCCAGCAGCGAACGATCAGGGACTGGGGCCAACGTCCTGACTTTC.